The 21 T cell receptor beta chains reported below all come from one sample, sequenced in a study of T cell repertoires in cytomegalovirus infection. TCRdb fed the reads into MiXCR, producing one record per CDR3 protein. The sample holds about 450,000 distinct CDR3 sequences, roughly a third seen once. Sequenced sample: PBMCs. These receptors all come from a human donor in good health (CMV status not recorded). Some clones in this sample may be carry-over from other donors' samples.

This clonotype was detected a few times. The rearrangement links TRBV4-1 to TRBJ1-2; 7 bases agree with TRBD1. V lost 2 bases, J lost 4 bases, and 10 bases stayed unmatched. Germline CDR1 and CDR2: MGHRA and YSYEKL. The CDR3 spans 16 residues. In DNA, the CDR3 is TGCGCCAGCAGCCAACAGGGGGGACAAAGAAGCTATGGCTACACCTTC. Translation gives CASSQQGGQRSYGYTF.

Remarks on this clonotype: Germline and junction disagree at one end, which may indicate a read error. The rearrangement links TRBV7-2 to TRBJ2-7; TRBD2 aligns across 12 bases. This CDR3 contains 17 residues. Looked up from germline, CDR1 is SGHTA and CDR2 is FQGNSA. The CDR3 sequence: CASRRRSSGGASHEQYF. CDR3 DNA sequence: TGTGCCAGCAGGCGACGGTCTAGCGGGGGGGCCTCCCACGAGCAGTACTTC.

This clonotype was counted ten times or more. The chain joins TRBV7-6 to TRBJ1-1; 8 bases line up with TRBD1. The CDR3 is made up of 14 amino acids. Germline V gives CDR1 SGHVS, CDR2 FNYEAQ. Germline trimming cut 4 bases from V and 6 bases from J; bases unmatched to any gene: 7. Written as DNA, the CDR3 is TGTGCCAGCAGCTCAGGACAGGGATCGGCTGAAGCTTTCTTT. This translates into CASSSGQGSAEAFF.

This clonotype was observed a few times. The gene calls are TRBV6-1 and TRBJ2-7; 7 bases agree with TRBD1. This CDR3 is built from 15 residues. The germline V gene has CDR1 MNHNS and CDR2 SASEGT. V shed 5 bases, J shed 5 bases, and the junction held 12 bases outside the gene matches. The CDR3 DNA sequence: TGTGCCAGCAGTCCGAAGACAGGGAGAAGAAACGAGCAGTACTTC. It codes for CASSPKTGRRNEQYF.

The chain has TRBV19 and TRBJ1-5; D remains ambiguous. The germline V gene has CDR1 LNHDA and CDR2 SQIVND (reference sequence). V was pared by 2 bases and J by 6 bases, with 8 bases between. This CDR3 spans 13 amino acids. The CDR3 nucleotides are TGTGCCAGTAGTATACCAGGTTTTCAGCCCCAGCATTTT. Residues: CASSIPGFQPQHF.

This clonotype was observed many times. The J gene is TRBJ1-5, the V gene TRBV12-3 or TRBV12-4; 8 positions agree with TRBD1. V lost 6 bases, J lost 7 bases, and 8 bases stayed unmatched. The CDR3 totals 14 residues. CDR3 sequence (DNA): TGTGCCAGCAGCCCCCAGGGGGCAGGCCAGCCCCAGCATTTT. Its protein is CASSPQGAGQPQHF.

The CDR3 reads CASSPLRGSSAKNIQYF. DNA for the CDR3: TGTGCCAGCAGCCCCTTGCGAGGGTCATCAGCCAAAAACATTCAGTACTTC. The gene calls are TRBV11-2 and TRBJ2-4, with a weak D call TRBD2 (5 bases). Germline V gives CDR1 SGHAT, CDR2 FQNNGV. With 5 bases removed from V and 0 bases from J, the gap between germline ends came to 17 bases. CDR3 size: 17 residues.

Comment on this clonotype: As the CDR3 is not closed by the conserved phenylalanine or tryptophan, this likely results from a read error. J is TRBJ1-2 and V is TRBV7-2; possibly TRBD1 for D (5 bases). Trimming removed 2 bases from V and 6 bases from J, with 19 bases in between. The CDR3 loop spans 16 amino acids. The germline gives CDR1 SGHTA, CDR2 FQGNSA. CDR3 amino acids: CASSLRNAGGRDGYTL. CDR3 coding DNA: TGTGCCAGCAGCTTAAGGAACGCGGGGGGGAGAGATGGCTACACCTTA.

The CDR3 is CASSPSAGTNYGYTF. The DNA of the CDR3 is TGTGCCAGCAGCCCCTCGGCAGGGACTAACTATGGCTACACCTTC. J is TRBJ1-2 and V is TRBV27; TRBD1 is a possible D gene (5 bases). Germline V gene sequence: CDR1 MNHEY, CDR2 SMNVEV (reference sequence). This CDR3 spans 15 amino acids. V lost 6 bases, J lost 0 bases, and 14 bases lay in between.

This clonotype was seen at least ten times. V usage is TRBV7-9 and J usage is TRBJ1-2; TRBD1 agrees at 8 bases. Germline-derived CDR1 and CDR2 are SEHNR and FQNEAQ (reference sequence). This CDR3 region has 15 residues. V dropped 5 bases and J dropped 5; count of bases not matched to a gene: 10. CDR3 in amino acids: CASSGGGDRRYGYTF. DNA of the CDR3: TGTGCCAGCAGCGGCGGGGGGGACAGGAGATATGGCTACACCTTC.

This chain joins TRBV11-1 and TRBJ2-7; 8 nucleotides line up with TRBD2. Germline CDR1 SGHAT, CDR2 FQDESV (reference sequence). This CDR3 has 16 amino acids. V shed 2 bases and J 3 bases; nucleotides not matched to a gene: 9. Here the CDR3 DNA reads TGTGCCAGCAGCTTATACGGAGCGGGGGCCTTCTACGAGCAGTACTTC. The encoded protein is CASSLYGAGAFYEQYF.

This clonotype occurred once. At one boundary the junction diverges from the germline segment, which might be a read error. The genes are TRBV7-2 and TRBJ2-3; weak D call: TRBD1 (6 bases). There are 15 residues in the CDR3. CDR1 is SGHTA and CDR2 is FQGNSA in the germline V gene. CDR3 DNA: TGTGCCAGCAGCGTAACAGGGATCGGCACAGATACGCAGTCTTTT. Amino acid sequence: CASSVTGIGTDTQSF.

The table lists this clonotype with a few counts. The V gene is TRBV5-4, the J gene TRBJ1-4; TRBD1 matches 7 bases. The CDR3 has 16 residues. Germline CDR1 reads SGHNT; CDR2 reads YYREEE (reference sequence). With 4 bases clipped from V and 0 bases from J, the junction kept 6 bases outside the gene matches. Written as DNA, the CDR3 is TGTGCCAGCAGCGAACGGACAGGAGCAACTAATGAAAAACTGTTTTTT. Its translation: CASSERTGATNEKLFF.

As for this clonotype: Germline and junction disagree at one end, which may indicate a read error. The chain couples TRBV24-1 to TRBJ1-2, with D possibly matching TRBD1 (5 bases). Germline V gives CDR1 KGHDR, CDR2 SFDVKD. The CDR3 covers 12 residues. In DNA form, the CDR3 reads TGTGCCACCAGTGAAGAGGGGTGGGGCTACCCCTTC. This encodes CATSEEGWGYPF.

V gene TRBV29-1 combines with J gene TRBJ1-2, with D hard to call. Trimming shortened V by 5 bases and J by 0 bases, and 13 bases separated the two germline ends. This CDR3 has 14 amino acids. CDR1 and CDR2 from the germline V gene are SQVTM and ANQGSEA. The CDR3 nucleotides read TGCAGCGTTAAATCTCCGAGTTCTAACTATGGCTACACCTTC. Its translation: CSVKSPSSNYGYTF.

For this clonotype: The junction differs from germline at one of its ends, possibly a read error. The chain joins TRBV7-2 to TRBJ2-7; possibly TRBD2 for D (6 bases). The CDR3 sequence is 16 residues long. CDR1 and CDR2 from the germline V gene are SGHTA and FQGNSA. In DNA form, the CDR3 reads TGTGCCAGCAGCATAGAAGGAGTGGCGGGACCCTACGCGCAGTACTTC. This translates into CASSIEGVAGPYAQYF.

The CDR3 coding sequence is TGTGCCACCAGCAGAGATATTTGTCTCAATCAGCCCCAGCATTTT. Residues: CATSRDICLNQPQHF. The V call is TRBV15, the J call TRBJ1-5, with unresolved D. V shed 0 bases and J shed 3 bases, with 9 bases lying between them. CDR1 is LNHNV, CDR2 YYDKDF, per germline (reference sequence). This CDR3 spans 15 amino acids.

The chain links TRBV4-1 to TRBJ1-1, with unresolved D. V was shortened by 1 base and J by 1 base, with 7 bases between the two germline ends. The CDR3 totals 14 residues. In germline, CDR1 is MGHRA, CDR2 YSYEKL. The CDR3 coding sequence is TGCGCCAGCAGCCAAGTGACCAGGAACACTGAAGCTTTCTTT. Residues: CASSQVTRNTEAFF.

The sample holds a few counts of this clonotype. The chain couples TRBV10-3 to TRBJ1-2; TRBD1 might be the D (5 bases). Trimming cost V 6 bases and J 4 bases, with 9 bases left between them. The CDR3 contains 12 residues. Germline CDR1 ENHRY, CDR2 SYGVKD. The CDR3 DNA follows: TGTGCCATCAGCTCAGGGTTCTATGGCTACACCTTC. It translates to CAISSGFYGYTF.

Concerning this clonotype itself: A read error is likely, as this CDR3 ends without the conserved phenylalanine or tryptophan. The limits of the CDR3 on the DNA are not certain, so only TCRdb's listed CDR3 is given. The rearrangement joins TRBV7-2 to TRBJ1-2. A total of 13 residues make up the CDR3, ends included. Germline CDR1 reads SGHTA; CDR2 reads FQGNSA. This CDR3 reads CASSLAIDGSFTC.

The J gene is TRBJ2-7, the V gene TRBV5-1, with D possibly TRBD2 on 5 matching bases. The CDR3 contains 15 residues. The ends were cut back, 1 base at V and 7 bases at J, with 18 bases in the middle. Germline V CDR1 and CDR2: SGHRS, YFSETQ. The CDR3 DNA sequence: TGCGCCAGCAGCTTGAGTGTGACGGTGACGGGGGAGCAGTACTTC. Translation: CASSLSVTVTGEQYF.